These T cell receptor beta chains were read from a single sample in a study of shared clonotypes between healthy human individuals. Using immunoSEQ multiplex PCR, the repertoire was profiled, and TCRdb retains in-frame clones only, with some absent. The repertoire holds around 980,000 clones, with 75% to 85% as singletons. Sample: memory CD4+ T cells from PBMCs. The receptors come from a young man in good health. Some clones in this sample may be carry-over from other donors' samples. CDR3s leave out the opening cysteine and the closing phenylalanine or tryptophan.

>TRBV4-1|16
ASSQELSSGLARDEQF
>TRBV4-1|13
ASSRPDKGGEKLF
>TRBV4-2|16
ASSQLPGALGPQETQY
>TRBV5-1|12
ASSPQTVNTEAF
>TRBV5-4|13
ASSASGAGANVLT
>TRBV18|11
ASSGDRTGELF
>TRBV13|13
ASSDKAENTGELF
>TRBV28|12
ASSLRDRVQPQH
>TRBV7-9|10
ASSLTGQKAF
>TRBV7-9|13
ASSPDRGKKQPQH
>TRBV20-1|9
SAHAHDGYT
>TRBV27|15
ASSMTGRTTLTYEQY
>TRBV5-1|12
ASSLAMGSYEQY
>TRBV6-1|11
ASKEGAVREQY
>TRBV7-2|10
ASSLVGNTIY
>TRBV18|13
ASSPQPMGYNEQF
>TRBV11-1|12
ASSFPDRDYEQY
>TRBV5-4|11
AARGQVQETQY
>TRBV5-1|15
ASSPTRQGRTAYGYT
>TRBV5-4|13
ASSTEREEGDTQY
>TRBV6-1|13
ASRWAGGSYNEQF
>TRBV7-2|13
ASSSFSSSYNEQF
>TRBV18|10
ASSPTGNEQF
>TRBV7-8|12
ASSLVGGEYGYT
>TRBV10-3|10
AISESLAKQY
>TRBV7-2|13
ASSGGLAPYNEQF
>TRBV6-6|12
ASSYTSRSYEQY
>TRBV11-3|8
AVRGEEQY
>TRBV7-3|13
ASSPMGLSLDEQF
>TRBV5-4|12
ASSLVGGRETQY
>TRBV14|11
ASSQGGSGELF
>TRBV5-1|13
ASSFGGASTDTQY
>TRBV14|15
ASSQDRRQTSSYEQY
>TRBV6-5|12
ASGLSQDNQPQH
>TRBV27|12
ASSLTGNQETQY
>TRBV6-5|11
ASSGTANTEAF
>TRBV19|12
ASIKTGWGEKLF
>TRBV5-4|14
ASSLAGTGSYNEQF
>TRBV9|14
ASSPGTGGEGTEAF
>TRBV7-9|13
ASSFGTGVIDEQY
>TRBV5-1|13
ASSLGSPGSYGYT
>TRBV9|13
ASSVEGAANYGYT
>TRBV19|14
ASRGMGGRYNQPQH
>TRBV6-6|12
ASRRVTGQETQY
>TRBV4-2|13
ASSHGTSRQETQY
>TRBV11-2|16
ASSPLTGNRHSQETQY
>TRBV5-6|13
ASSFGAGRAYEQY
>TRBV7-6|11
ASSLAFNQPQH
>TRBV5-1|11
ASSRTHGETQY
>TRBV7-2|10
ASSLSGASYT
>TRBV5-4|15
ASSLAGAGHLSYEQY
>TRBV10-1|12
ASSDDGGVDTQY
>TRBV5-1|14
ASSLLTSGTTGELF
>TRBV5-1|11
ALLPGGAKAQY
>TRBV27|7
ADQSTQY